These 31 T cell receptor beta chains came from one sample sequenced in a study of cytomegalovirus exposure and HLA in healthy donors. PCR amplification relied on 60 Vbeta primers (plus 13 Jbeta primers). Profiling relied on immunoSEQ multiplex PCR, and the TCRdb table lists in-frame clones only, not all of them. Its table records about 53,000 clones. Sequenced: PBMCs. These receptors came from a woman aged 18 to 35 in good health and CMV-seronegative.

The chain recombines TRBV9 with TRBJ2-2, with TRBD2 matching 7 bases. After removal of 4 bases from V and 3 bases from J, the junction contained 12 bases not matched to a gene. CDR1 and CDR2 from the germline V gene are SGDLS and YYNGEE. This CDR3 has 17 residues. The CDR3 nucleotides read TGTGCCAGCAGCATAGACGGCGGGAGTGGGTACACCGGGGAGCTGTTTTTT. Translating it yields CASSIDGGSGYTGELFF. Variable domain in full (rest from reference TRBV9 and TRBJ2-2): DSGVTQTPKHLITATGQRVTLRCSPRSGDLSVYWYQQSLDQGLQFLIQYYNGEERAKGNILERFSAQQFPDLHSELNLSSLELGDSALYFCASSIDGGSGYTGELFFGEGSRLTVL.

This chain links TRBV5-1 with TRBJ2-1; maybe TRBD1 (6 bases). V gave up 0 bases and J gave up 13 bases, with 20 bases separating them. The V gene's germline CDR1 is SGHRS and CDR2 YFSETQ. The CDR3 sequence is 15 residues long. This CDR3 reads CASSLDEVIRDTQFF. CDR3 sequence (DNA): TGCGCCAGCAGCTTGGACGAGGTAATCCGGGACACTCAGTTCTTC.

The gene calls are TRBV5-4 and TRBJ1-2; tentatively, D is TRBD1 (5 bases). The ends were cut back, 0 bases at V and 4 bases at J, with 10 bases in the middle. The CDR3 totals 14 residues. The germline V gene encodes CDR1 SGHNT and CDR2 YYREEE (reference sequence). In nucleotides, the CDR3 is TGTGCCAGCAGCTTGGAGTGGCAGGGCTATGGCTACACCTTC. Residues: CASSLEWQGYGYTF.

V gene TRBV5-1 combines with J gene TRBJ1-2; unclear D gene. This CDR3 spans 14 amino acids. Germline assignment: CDR1 SGHRS and CDR2 YFSETQ. V lost 0 bases, J lost 4 bases, and 10 bases lay in between. The CDR3 bases are TGCGCCAGCAGCTTGGGACAAGGAGGCTATGGCTACACCTTC. Translation: CASSLGQGGYGYTF.

The chain employs TRBV18 and TRBJ2-7; 7 positions match TRBD2. Per the germline V gene, CDR1 is KGHSH and CDR2 is LQKENI. CDR3 length equals 15 residues. V shed 5 bases and J 2 bases; nucleotides not matched to a gene: 9. The CDR3 DNA reads as TGTGCCAGCTCAGAGGGGCTAGCGGACGCCTACGAGCAGTACTTC. Its protein is CASSEGLADAYEQYF.

The chain combines TRBV4-3 with TRBJ2-1; possible D gene TRBD1, 6 bases. Trimming pared 3 bases from V and 4 bases from J, leaving 10 bases between. Germline CDR1 is LGHNA and CDR2 is YSLEER. The CDR3 extends over 14 amino acids. CDR3 region: CASSHPQGYNEQFF. The CDR3 DNA reads TGCGCCAGCAGCCACCCCCAGGGGTACAATGAGCAGTTCTTC.

The chain links TRBV7-9 to TRBJ2-5; unclear D gene. Germline CDR1 reads SEHNR; CDR2 reads FQNEAQ (reference sequence). Between the trimmed V and J ends, which lost 4 bases and 9 bases, there was a span of 12 bases. This CDR3 comprises 12 residues. CDR3 nucleotide sequence: TGTGCCAGCAGCTCCAGTGTCTTTGCCCAGTACTTC. It specifies CASSSSVFAQYF.

The V and J genes are TRBV5-1 and TRBJ1-4; 7 bases align to TRBD1. CDR3 length equals 15 residues. Per germline, CDR1 SGHRS and CDR2 YFSETQ. V trimming: 4 bases; J trimming: 2 bases; junction bases outside the gene matches: 5. The CDR3 spells CASSTDRATNEKLFF. The CDR3 DNA follows: TGCGCCAGCAGCACAGACAGGGCTACTAATGAAAAACTGTTTTTT.

This chain uses TRBV4-1 with TRBJ1-5; D might be TRBD1 (5 bases). Trimming cost V 4 bases and J 2 bases, with 12 bases left between them. Looked up from germline, CDR1 is MGHRA and CDR2 is YSYEKL. This CDR3 spans 15 amino acids. The CDR3 DNA sequence: TGCGCCAGCAGCCTTCTGGCGGGGGGCAATCAGCCCCAGCATTTT. Amino acid sequence: CASSLLAGGNQPQHF.

The gene calls are TRBV4-1 and TRBJ1-2, with D possibly TRBD1 on 6 matching bases. V was clipped by 0 bases and J by 4 bases, with 18 bases between them. Germline V lookup: CDR1 MGHRA, CDR2 YSYEKL. The CDR3 contains 17 residues. CDR3 sequence (DNA): TGCGCCAGCAGCCAAGAAAGAGGACAGTTCCCTTTCTATGGCTACACCTTC. Translating it yields CASSQERGQFPFYGYTF.

This chain uses TRBV7-9 with TRBJ1-6; the match to TRBD1 covers 7 bases. The germline gives CDR1 SEHNR, CDR2 FQNEAQ (reference sequence). CDR3 size: 14 residues. V lost 4 bases to trimming and J lost 14 bases; unmatched junction nucleotides: 11. The CDR3 loop is CASSSDRMDRALHF. For the CDR3, the DNA is TGTGCCAGCAGCTCGGACAGGATGGATAGGGCCCTCCACTTT.

The chain joins TRBV5-4 to TRBJ1-2; 7 bases line up with TRBD1. The CDR3 totals 13 residues. The germline V gene encodes CDR1 SGHNT and CDR2 YYREEE (reference sequence). V dropped 4 bases and J dropped 5; count of bases not matched to a gene: 5. The CDR3 bases are TGTGCCAGCAGCCGGGACAGCTTATATGGCTACACCTTC. Translation gives CASSRDSLYGYTF.

J is TRBJ2-5 and V is TRBV19, with D maybe TRBD2 (5 bases). The CDR3 contains 15 residues. Trimming took 3 bases from V and 2 from J, leaving 13 bases between them. Germline-derived CDR1 and CDR2 are LNHDA and SQIVND (reference sequence). CDR3 amino acids: CASSIGYTGQETQYF. The DNA of the CDR3 is TGTGCCAGTAGTATCGGGTATACGGGGCAAGAGACCCAGTACTTC.

This chain links TRBV30 with TRBJ2-7; 11 nucleotides match TRBD2. V gave up 0 bases and J gave up 3 bases; unmatched junction bases: 7. This CDR3 has 16 amino acids. Per the germline V gene, CDR1 is GTSNPN and CDR2 is SVGIG (reference sequence). CDR3 amino acids: CAWSVGTSGRGYEQYF. CDR3 coding DNA: TGTGCCTGGAGTGTGGGAACTAGCGGGAGAGGCTACGAGCAGTACTTC.

The rearrangement joins TRBV19 to TRBJ1-1; D gene unclear. This CDR3 has 12 amino acids. Germline loops: CDR1 LNHDA, CDR2 SQIVND (reference sequence). V lost 1 base, J lost 9 bases, and 9 bases lay in between. Here the CDR3 DNA reads TGTGCCAGTAGTATAGCTGGGCAGAAAGCTTTCTTT. This translates into CASSIAGQKAFF.

The chain is built from TRBV5-1 and TRBJ2-2, with TRBD2 matching over 7 bases. Germline CDR1 reads SGHRS; CDR2 reads YFSETQ. The length of the CDR3 is 18 residues. V trimming: 4 bases; J trimming: 0 bases; junction bases outside the gene matches: 12. The CDR3 DNA sequence: TGCGCCAGCAGCCTTGAGCTGAGACTAGCACCGAACACCGGGGAGCTGTTTTTT. This encodes CASSLELRLAPNTGELFF.

The CDR3 bases are TGTGCCAGCAGTCAAGGGGGGCTGTATAATTCACCCCTCCACTTT. Protein product: CASSQGGLYNSPLHF. The chain has TRBV2 and TRBJ1-6; a possible D gene is TRBD1 (6 bases). V was shortened by 5 bases and J by 4 bases, with 12 bases between the two germline ends. CDR3 size: 15 residues. Germline V gene lookup returns CDR1 SNHLY and CDR2 FYNNEI.

This chain joins TRBV28 and TRBJ2-7, with 10 bases lining up with TRBD1. The V gene's germline CDR1 is MDHEN and CDR2 SYDVKM. This CDR3 comprises 15 residues. The V gene end was trimmed by 4 bases and the J gene end by 1 base; junction bases not matched to a gene: 4. This CDR3 reads CASSSGQGGSYEQYF. CDR3 DNA sequence: TGTGCCAGCAGTTCAGGACAGGGGGGGTCCTACGAGCAGTACTTC.

The rearrangement uses TRBV5-1 and TRBJ1-6; D unclear. The CDR3 has 16 residues. V lost 3 bases and J lost 6, with 16 bases in between. Germline V lookup: CDR1 SGHRS, CDR2 YFSETQ. The DNA for the CDR3 is TGCGCCAGCAGCTCCACGCCTGGGCCCTCTAATTCACCCCTCCACTTT. Protein sequence: CASSSTPGPSNSPLHF.

The V and J genes are TRBV2 and TRBJ1-4, with 9 bases that match TRBD1. From germline, CDR1 is SNHLY and CDR2 FYNNEI. This CDR3 has 19 amino acids. V trimming: 4 bases; J trimming: 4 bases; junction bases outside the gene matches: 16. In DNA, the CDR3 is TGTGCCAGCAGTGGCCACCCGGGACAGGGAGATTCGGGTAATGAAAAACTGTTTTTT. Translating it yields CASSGHPGQGDSGNEKLFF.

The chain joins TRBV13 to TRBJ2-7; D not certain. The length of the CDR3 is 11 residues. Germline CDR1 and CDR2: PRHDT and FYEKMQ (reference sequence). Trimming shortened V by 5 bases and J by 3 bases, and 5 bases separated the two germline ends. DNA of the CDR3: TGTGCCAGCAGCCTCCGCTACGAGCAGTACTTC. Translating it yields CASSLRYEQYF.

The chain links TRBV7-2 to TRBJ1-5, with TRBD1 matching 10 bases. V gave up 4 bases and J gave up 9 bases; unmatched junction bases: 12. CDR3 size: 16 residues. CDR1 SGHTA and CDR2 FQGNSA come from the germline V gene. Written as DNA, the CDR3 is TGTGCCAGCAGCTCCCCCCGGGACAGGGGAGGGACGCCCCAGCATTTT. This sequence encodes CASSSPRDRGGTPQHF.

Concerning this clone: Its ends do not fully match the called genes, so a read error is possible. The genes are TRBV6-1 and TRBJ2-4, with 10 nucleotides matching TRBD1. The germline V gene has CDR1 MNHNS and CDR2 SASEGT. The length of the CDR3 is 14 residues. As DNA, the CDR3 is TGTGCCAGCAGTGCCCGGGACAGGGGCAAAAGTTTGGACTTC. It is translated as CASSARDRGKSLDF.

This rearrangement joins TRBV5-4 to TRBJ1-1; D gene unclear. The CDR3 sequence is 14 residues long. Germline CDR1 SGHNT, CDR2 YYREEE (reference sequence). V shed 1 base and J shed 1 base, with 8 bases lying between them. In DNA, the CDR3 is TGTGCCAGCAGCTTGAGAGCCCCGAACACTGAAGCTTTCTTT. The encoded protein is CASSLRAPNTEAFF.

The chain uses TRBV19 and TRBJ2-7, with TRBD2 identical over 13 bases. CDR1 and CDR2 from the germline V gene are LNHDA and SQIVND (reference sequence). V shed 4 bases and J 3 bases; nucleotides not matched to a gene: 3. The CDR3 sequence is 15 residues long. The CDR3 reads CASSTRTSGSYEQYF. CDR3 in DNA: TGTGCCAGTAGTACTCGGACTAGCGGGAGCTACGAGCAGTACTTC.

V usage is TRBV29-1 and J usage is TRBJ2-7; TRBD2 is a possible D gene (5 bases). The germline V gene encodes CDR1 SQVTM and CDR2 ANQGSEA. The CDR3 runs to 13 residues. V was clipped by 4 bases and J by 3 bases, with 13 bases between them. The CDR3 region is CSVVEREFYEQYF. DNA of the CDR3: TGCAGCGTTGTCGAAAGGGAGTTCTACGAGCAGTACTTC.

V usage is TRBV9 and J usage is TRBJ2-7, with 11 bases fitting TRBD2. Germline V gene lookup returns CDR1 SGDLS and CDR2 YYNGEE. The CDR3 sequence is 14 residues long. V shed 0 bases and J 5 bases; nucleotides not matched to a gene: 1. CDR3 loop: CASSVELAGDEQYF. CDR3 DNA sequence: TGTGCCAGCAGCGTAGAACTAGCGGGAGACGAGCAGTACTTC.

The genes are TRBV2 and TRBJ1-5; 9 bases match TRBD1. The CDR3 runs 18 residues. With V trimmed by 4 bases and J by 5 bases, 15 bases remained unmatched. In germline, CDR1 is SNHLY, CDR2 FYNNEI. CDR3 in DNA: TGTGCCAGCAGTGGCGGAAGAAAGGACAGGGGCTTGCATCAGCCCCAGCATTTT. Protein product: CASSGGRKDRGLHQPQHF.

The rearrangement joins TRBV5-1 to TRBJ2-3; TRBD2 matches 7 bases. The length of the CDR3 is 14 residues. V was clipped by 3 bases and J by 1 base; unmatched bases: 2. The germline gives CDR1 SGHRS, CDR2 YFSETQ. Here the CDR3 reads CASSWSGGTDTQYF. CDR3 nucleotide sequence: TGCGCCAGCAGCTGGAGCGGGGGCACAGATACGCAGTATTTT.

Here the CDR3 reads CASSQEKGLATDTQYF. In nucleotides, the CDR3 is TGCGCCAGCAGCCAAGAGAAGGGACTAGCGACAGATACGCAGTATTTT. The V gene is TRBV4-1, the J gene TRBJ2-3; the match to TRBD2 covers 10 bases. CDR3 length: 16 amino acids. The germline gives CDR1 MGHRA, CDR2 YSYEKL. The J segment lost 3 bases and the V segment lost 0 bases, leaving 3 bases of the junction unmatched.

The chain recombines TRBV28 with TRBJ2-7; D may be TRBD2 (6 bases). The CDR3 is 14 amino acids. Trimming took 8 bases from V and 2 from J, leaving 16 bases between them. CDR1 and CDR2 (germline): MDHEN, SYDVKM. CDR3 DNA sequence: TGTGCCAGCGGAGAGCGGGTTCCCGCCTACGAGCAGTACTTC. Translated: CASGERVPAYEQYF.